Listed below are T cell receptor beta chains from one sample, sequenced in a study of shared clonotypes between healthy human individuals. TCRdb's copy holds only in-frame clones and misses some; the assay was immunoSEQ multiplex PCR. The profile covers fewer than 1.6 million clones, with 98% appearing a single time and about 0.35% taken by the ten largest. Sequences were obtained from naive CD4+ T cells sorted from blood. The receptor set was obtained from a man younger than 45 in good health. Both conserved end residues are part of each CDR3. The order of the fields is V gene, J gene, CDR3 length, clone size, D gene, CDR3 protein, CDR3 DNA. D genes are given only for firm matches. Only part of the rows carry a size: once, few, many, or a class if the clone is expanded.

TRBV5-1	TRBJ1-3	14	-	TRBD1	CASSLTGAGNTIYF	TGCGCCAGCAGCTTGACAGGGGCTGGAAACACCATATATTTT
TRBV5-1	TRBJ2-7	11	-	-	CASSLAGEEYF	TGCGCCAGCAGCTTGGCGGGAGAAGAGTACTTC
TRBV5-1	TRBJ2-2	14	-	-	CASSFDANAGELFF	TGCGCCAGCAGCTTTGATGCCAACGCCGGGGAGCTGTTTTTT
TRBV19	TRBJ2-2	19	-	-	CASSMDPFPEFANTGELFF	TGTGCCAGTAGTATGGACCCATTTCCGGAGTTCGCGAACACCGGGGAGCTGTTTTTT
TRBV29-1	TRBJ1-2	11	-	-	CSSTSGYGYTF	TGCAGCTCGACATCAGGTTATGGCTACACCTTC
TRBV7-2	TRBJ2-2	13	-	-	CASSSDWSGELFF	TGTGCCAGCAGCTCAGACTGGTCCGGGGAGCTGTTTTTT
TRBV19	TRBJ2-3	13	-	-	CASMERSTDTQYF	TGTGCCAGTATGGAGCGCTCCACAGATACGCAGTATTTT
TRBV5-6	TRBJ1-5	14	-	-	CASSLGVSNQPQHF	TGTGCCAGCAGCTTGGGTGTTAGCAATCAGCCCCAGCATTTT
TRBV5-1	TRBJ2-5	11	-	-	CASSVEETQYF	TGCGCCAGCAGCGTTGAAGAGACCCAGTACTTC
TRBV7-9	TRBJ2-1	15	-	-	CASSGHSSSYNEQFF	TGTGCCAGCAGCGGACACAGTAGCTCCTACAATGAGCAGTTCTTC
TRBV7-8	TRBJ1-1	12	-	-	CASSVREGEAFF	TGTGCCAGCAGCGTAAGGGAGGGTGAAGCTTTCTTT
TRBV6-5	TRBJ1-1	14	once	TRBD1	CATRARTGHTEAFF	TGTGCCACCCGCGCGAGGACAGGGCACACTGAAGCTTTCTTT